This T cell receptor beta chain was recovered during a study of Ad26.COV2.S vaccination and SARS-CoV-2 variants. On the study more broadly: Participants got Ad26.COV2.S intramuscularly, once or twice 56 days apart.

The CDR3 covers 15 residues. J gave up 3 bases and V 3 bases, and 4 bases lay outside the gene matches. Germline CDR1 reads SGHNT; CDR2 reads YYREEE (reference sequence). The treatment: around 19 received Ad26.COV2.S at low or high dose, single or two shots; five or six received placebo; per-sample allocation not given. Following the first vaccine or placebo injection, samples were taken on day 63. Some clones are missing from TCRdb's copy, which holds only in-frame ones; the method was immunoSEQ multiplex PCR. The sample records 500,000 or so clones, nearly 90% being singletons. Study findings and constraints: The TCR-based breadth and depth measures might underestimate overall T cell responses. With respect to non-spike TCR breadth, vaccine and placebo recipients were similar.

About this clone itself: Its antigen is still unknown.

The source material was peripheral blood, sampled in a trial of Ad26.COV2.S vaccine versus placebo. The V call is TRBV5-4, the J call TRBJ2-7; 12 bases map to TRBD2. This clonotype was obtained from a person aged 18-65 years who received the Ad26.COV2.S COVID-19 vaccine or a placebo. CDR3 bases: TGTGCCAGCAGCTCGGCGACTAGCGGGAGCTACGAGCAGTACGTC. The encoded protein is CASSSATSGSYEQYV.